These T cell receptor beta chains were read from a single sample in a study of early T cells in non-severe SARS-CoV-2 infection. Each CDR3 protein is one row after TCRdb ran MiXCR on the 5' RACE reads. The repertoire holds roughly 51,000 distinct CDR3 sequences, with 6.2% as singletons. Sequences were obtained from whole blood. These receptors all come from an adult who was a healthcare worker with PCR-confirmed SARS-CoV-2 infection or an uninfected control (not recorded which). The CDR3 runs from the conserved cysteine through the conserved F or W. A D gene is named only where the DNA matches it firmly. Expanded clones get a size class; other rows say once, few or many, or leave the size out.

d_gene,v_gene,abundance,j_gene,CDR3nt,CDR3aa
-,TRBV6-2/TRBV6-3,many,TRBJ2-1,TGTGCCAGCAGTCCTGACTCGTACAATGAGCAGTTCTTC,CASSPDSYNEQFF
-,TRBV20-1,many,TRBJ1-6,TGCAGTGCTAGAGTTTGGGCAGTAGATTCACCCCTCCACTTT,CSARVWAVDSPLHF
-,TRBV7-2,many,TRBJ1-3,TGTGCCAGCAGCTTAAGGGGGTTCTCTGGAAACACCATATATTTT,CASSLRGFSGNTIYF
-,TRBV7-9,-,TRBJ2-7,TGTGCCAGCAGCCGGGACGAAGCCTTGCAGTACTTC,CASSRDEALQYF
TRBD2,TRBV20-1,-,TRBJ2-7,TGCAGTGCAGCTAGCGGGGGGGCAAACGAGCAGTACTTC,CSAASGGANEQYF
TRBD1,TRBV7-2,few,TRBJ2-2,TGTGCCAGCAGCCCGGACAGGGATGGAACTATCACCGGGGAGCTGTTTTTT,CASSPDRDGTITGELFF
-,TRBV7-2,few,TRBJ1-6,TGTGCCAGCAGCTTAGCGCCGGAGACACCCCTCCACTTT,CASSLAPETPLHF
-,TRBV18,few,TRBJ1-1,TGTGCCAGCTCAACTCGGGACACCTTTGGGGCTTTCTTT,CASSTRDTFGAFF
-,TRBV12-3/TRBV12-4,many,TRBJ1-1,TGTGCCACAGAGATTTTCACTGAAGCTTTCTTT,CATEIFTEAFF
TRBD1,TRBV7-2,-,TRBJ1-1,TGTGCCAGCAGCAAGGACAGGGGGAACACTGAAGCTTTCTTT,CASSKDRGNTEAFF
TRBD2,TRBV5-1,-,TRBJ2-3,TGCGCCAGCAGCTGGTTTGGCGGGGGGGCGTCTAGCACAGATACGCAGTATTTT,CASSWFGGGASSTDTQYF
-,TRBV5-4,many,TRBJ1-4,TGTGCCAGCAGCTTGGCCGCCTCTCCCGAACTGTTTTTT,CASSLAASPELFF
TRBD1,TRBV4-3,many,TRBJ1-2,TGCGCCAGCAGCCCATCGACAGGGTTTGGCTACACCTTC,CASSPSTGFGYTF
-,TRBV24-1,many,TRBJ2-1,TGTGCCACCAGTGATTCCCTGGACGGTAGAGCCAACAATGAGCAGTTCTTC,CATSDSLDGRANNEQFF
-,TRBV6-5,many,TRBJ2-5,TGTGCCAGCAGTTACCAAGCACTAGGGACCCAGTACTTC,CASSYQALGTQYF
TRBD1,TRBV6-2/TRBV6-3,few,TRBJ2-1,TGTGCCAGCAGTCTCAGGGGGGAGCAGTTCTTC,CASSLRGEQFF
-,TRBV5-4,many,TRBJ1-5,TGTGCCAGCAGCCCAGGGGCCAATCAGCCCCAGCATTTT,CASSPGANQPQHF
-,TRBV3-2,many,TRBJ1-2,TGTGCCAGCAGCCATCGGCCGGGGTGCTATGGCTACACCTTC,CASSHRPGCYGYTF
TRBD1,TRBV7-2,many,TRBJ2-7,TGTGCCAGCAGTCGAAGATGGGACAGGGGGCGCGAGCAGTACTTC,CASSRRWDRGREQYF
-,TRBV4-3,many,TRBJ1-6,TGCGCCAGCAGCCGGAGGGACTCCGGTTCACCCCTCCACTTT,CASSRRDSGSPLHF
-,TRBV11-2,many,TRBJ2-3,TGTGCCAGTCGGAATTGGGGTCGAAGTCTCACAGATACGCAGTATTTT,CASRNWGRSLTDTQYF
-,TRBV7-8,-,TRBJ2-7,TGTGCCAGCAGCTCCCGGGGGCCCAACTACGAGCAGTACTTC,CASSSRGPNYEQYF
-,TRBV6-2/TRBV6-3,-,TRBJ2-7,TGTGCCAGCAGTTATTACTCCTACGAGCAGTACTTC,CASSYYSYEQYF
-,TRBV4-3,few,TRBJ2-6,TGCGCCAGCAGCCAAGAGATAGGGGCGACCTCTGGGGCCAACGTCCTGACTTTC,CASSQEIGATSGANVLTF
TRBD1,TRBV20-1,few,TRBJ1-2,TGCAGTCCACGGACAGGGGTCACTGGCTACACCTTC,CSPRTGVTGYTF
-,TRBV13,many,TRBJ2-7,TGTGCCAGCAGCCCCAGGGACCTCGACACCTCCTACGAGCAGTACTTC,CASSPRDLDTSYEQYF
-,TRBV11-2,many,TRBJ1-1,TGTGCCAGCAGCCCCGACACGAACACTGAAGCTTTCTTT,CASSPDTNTEAFF
-,TRBV11-3,many,TRBJ2-2,TGTGCCAGCAGCTTAATGGGCCTAAACACCGGGGAGCTGTTTTTT,CASSLMGLNTGELFF
-,TRBV5-4,few,TRBJ1-5,TGTGCCAGCAGCTTCGGAGGACCCACCTCGGGTCAGCCCCAGCATTTT,CASSFGGPTSGQPQHF
-,TRBV4-3,few,TRBJ1-1,TGCGCCAGCAGCCCCGACAGACTCACTGAAGCTTTCTTT,CASSPDRLTEAFF
TRBD2,TRBV12-3/TRBV12-4,many,TRBJ2-1,TGTGCCAGCCTAGGAGGCGGGGGGGGATACAATGAGCAGTTCTTC,CASLGGGGGYNEQFF
-,TRBV5-1,many,TRBJ1-1,TGCGCCAGCAGCTTGCTTGCGTCCGGGAGGAACACTGAAGCTTTCTTT,CASSLLASGRNTEAFF
-,TRBV29-1,-,TRBJ1-1,TGCAGCGTTGGTCCGACTGAAGCTTTCTTT,CSVGPTEAFF
TRBD1,TRBV25-1,many,TRBJ1-5,TGTGCCAGCAGTGTAGGGACAGTGAATGGTCCCCAGCATTTT,CASSVGTVNGPQHF
-,TRBV6-6,many,TRBJ1-1,TGTGCCAGCAGTTATGGGCGTTTGAAGGGCGGATGGACTGAAGCTTTCTTT,CASSYGRLKGGWTEAFF
-,TRBV20-1,-,TRBJ1-2,TGCAGTGCTAGTTCCGGGAGGAAGGAGGATGGCTACACCTTC,CSASSGRKEDGYTF
-,TRBV7-2,-,TRBJ1-2,TGTGCCAGCAGCTCGTGGATCTGGGGGAACTATGGCTACACCTTC,CASSSWIWGNYGYTF
-,TRBV12-3/TRBV12-4,few,TRBJ1-3,TGTGCCAGCAGTTTACCTCCGGGGACTAGCTCTGGAAACACCATATATTTT,CASSLPPGTSSGNTIYF
-,TRBV19,-,TRBJ2-2,TGTGCCAGTAAACTCCACCAGGGCCCCACCGGGGAGCTGTTTTTT,CASKLHQGPTGELFF
TRBD1,TRBV12-3/TRBV12-4,-,TRBJ1-4,TGTGCCAGCAGTTCCCGGGACAGGGCCCCTAATGAAAAACTGTTTTTT,CASSSRDRAPNEKLFF
-,TRBV19,few,TRBJ1-5,TGTGCCAGTAGTATAGGACAGGGCAATCAGCCCCAGCATTTT,CASSIGQGNQPQHF
TRBD2,TRBV7-6,-,TRBJ2-1,TGTGCCAGCAGCCTAGCGGGAGCCTCCTACAATGAGCAGTTCTTC,CASSLAGASYNEQFF
-,TRBV7-9,many,TRBJ1-5,TGTGCCAGCACCACAGACAGCAATCAGCCCCAGCATTTT,CASTTDSNQPQHF
-,TRBV5-1,few,TRBJ2-4,TGCGCCAGCAGCCCGGCGTCTTTGAATCTACTAGCCAAAAACATTCAGTACTTC,CASSPASLNLLAKNIQYF
TRBD1,TRBV19,-,TRBJ2-3,TGTGCCAGTAGGGGACAGGGAGCCATGATAGATACGCAGTATTTT,CASRGQGAMIDTQYF
-,TRBV29-1,many,TRBJ2-1,TGCAGCGCGCTCGAGGGGCACAATGAGCAGTTCTTC,CSALEGHNEQFF
-,TRBV28,-,TRBJ2-6,TGTGCCAGCAGTTTCAAGAGGGCCAACGTCCTGACTTTC,CASSFKRANVLTF
-,TRBV5-1,-,TRBJ1-1,TGCGCCAGCAGCTTGGAAACAGGGCGCACTGAAGCTTTCTTT,CASSLETGRTEAFF
TRBD1,TRBV5-4,few,TRBJ1-2,TGTGCCAGCAGCACACCGGGACAGCGTTTATCAGGCTACACCTTC,CASSTPGQRLSGYTF
TRBD1,TRBV14,many,TRBJ1-1,TGTGCCAGCAGCCCCCGGACAGGGTACACTGAAGCTTTCTTT,CASSPRTGYTEAFF
-,TRBV4-1,many,TRBJ1-1,TGCGCCAGCAGACGGGGTTCGAGCACTGAAGCTTTCTTT,CASRRGSSTEAFF
-,TRBV12-3/TRBV12-4,few,TRBJ1-5,TGTGCCAGCAGCCCGGGTTGGGCAAATCAGCCCCAGCATTTT,CASSPGWANQPQHF
-,TRBV25-1,few,TRBJ2-7,TGTGCCAGCAGTGAATATTCGGTGGGGTCCTACGAGCAGTACTTC,CASSEYSVGSYEQYF
-,TRBV7-9,few,TRBJ2-2,TGTGCCAGCAGCCGTTCCGGAGGGGTCGGCGGGGAGCTGTTTTTT,CASSRSGGVGGELFF
-,TRBV28,many,TRBJ2-7,TGTGCCAGCAGGCAGTCCTACGAGCAGTACTTC,CASRQSYEQYF
-,TRBV7-8,many,TRBJ1-1,TGTGCCAGCAGCTTTGGACGTATGGGAGCTTTCTTT,CASSFGRMGAFF
-,TRBV3-1,few,TRBJ1-1,TGTGCCAGCAGCCCCATCGACGTTCGGGGCACTGAAGCTTTCTTT,CASSPIDVRGTEAFF